This T cell receptor beta chain was captured by sequencing in a study of shared clonotypes between healthy human individuals. The study's findings and limits: In contrast to clonotypes shared by all four donors, non-shared clonotypes had lower generation probabilities.

The CDR3 is 16 amino acids. CDR1 MDHEN and CDR2 SYDVKM come from the germline V gene. V was clipped by 2 bases and J by 6 bases, with 18 bases between them. Sequencing was performed with immunoSEQ multiplex PCR; in TCRdb, only in-frame clones are kept and a portion is missing. The table lists about 1.5 million clones, 95% to 99% of them singletons, with about 0.45% in the top ten. About this clone: The antigen remains undetermined.

What was sequenced was naive CD4+ T cells sorted from blood. The subset here: CD45RA+ positively selected. The sequence was obtained from a man aged 25 to 40 in good health. V is TRBV28 and J is TRBJ2-3; D might be TRBD1 or TRBD2, each matching 6 bases. This CDR3 reads CASSLIGGLSGDTQYF. In DNA, the CDR3 is TGTGCCAGCAGTTTAATAGGGGGACTTTCGGGGGATACGCAGTATTTT. Drawing the rest from reference TRBV28 and TRBJ2-3, the complete variable domain is DVKVTQSSRYLVKRTGEKVFLECVQDMDHENMFWYRQDPGLGLRLIYFSYDVKMKEKGDIPEGYSVSREKKERFSLILESASTNQTSMYLCASSLIGGLSGDTQYFGPGTRLTVL.